This TCR beta chain stems from a study of tumor-infiltrating lymphocytes in primary liver carcinoma. In the study overall: Maximum tumor diameters ranged from about 4.2 to 11 cm, stage T1-T3 N0M0.

Bulk tissue was left unsorted, and RNA and DNA were co-extracted from 20-30 mg of it. There were over 85% viable tumor cells in every single sample of tumor. The investigators made TCR beta cDNA from approximately 0.5 ug total RNA, using a constant-region primer. Investigators got TCR beta libraries out of three nested multiplex PCR rounds, done with slightly modified ARM-PCR. A C-beta reverse primer and TRBV1-TRBV30 forward primers served in each of the first two PCR rounds, at around 10 cycles apiece. Each CDR3 protein is one row after TCRdb ran MiXCR on the multiplex PCR reads. The sample yields more than 50,000 distinct CDR3 sequences, 70% to 75% seen once. Germline-derived CDR1 and CDR2 are SGHKS and YYEKEE (reference sequence). The CDR3 contains 17 residues. V lost 0 bases and J 7 bases, leaving 19 bases between the germline ends.

The chain couples TRBV5-5 to TRBJ2-2; perhaps TRBD2 as D (6 bases). Sequencing input: liver tumor tissue from sampling region 2. Subset specified: tumor region T2, inferior pole. The receptor comes from a man between 40 and 49 years old with primary liver carcinoma and hepatitis B virus infection. This CDR3 reads CASSLAPSESGSGELFF. In DNA, the CDR3 is TGTGCCAGCAGCTTGGCCCCTAGCGAGAGTGGGAGCGGGGAGCTGTTTTTT.